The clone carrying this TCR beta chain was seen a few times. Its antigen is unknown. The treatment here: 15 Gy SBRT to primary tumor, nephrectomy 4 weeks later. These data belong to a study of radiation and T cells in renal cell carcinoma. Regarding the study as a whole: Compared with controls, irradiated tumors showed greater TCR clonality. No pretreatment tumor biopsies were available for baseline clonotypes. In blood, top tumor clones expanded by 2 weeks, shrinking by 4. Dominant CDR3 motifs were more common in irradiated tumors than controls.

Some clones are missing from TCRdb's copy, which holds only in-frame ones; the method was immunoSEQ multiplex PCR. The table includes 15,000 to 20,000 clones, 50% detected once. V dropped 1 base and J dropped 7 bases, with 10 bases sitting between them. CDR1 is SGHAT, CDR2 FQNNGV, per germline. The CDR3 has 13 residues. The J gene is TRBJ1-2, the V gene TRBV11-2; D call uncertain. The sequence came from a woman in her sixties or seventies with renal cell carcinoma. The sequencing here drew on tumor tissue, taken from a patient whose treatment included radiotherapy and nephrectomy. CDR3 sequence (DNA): TGTGCCAGCAGCTTAGTAGCAGGACTTGGCTACACCTTC. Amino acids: CASSLVAGLGYTF.